The clone carrying this T cell receptor (beta chain) came up many times. Its antigen is unknown. This record belongs to a study of T-cell reconstitution after alpha-beta-depleted transplantation in children. Study results and limitations: Some patients owed their high day-60 TCRbeta diversity to surviving recipient T cells and thymic progenitors. One year after transplant, T-cell counts and diversity came mostly from newly produced T cells.

The germline V and J ends were trimmed by 5 bases and 6 bases, with 14 bases remaining between them. The CDR3 is 14 amino acids. Per germline, CDR1 MNHEY and CDR2 SMNVEV (reference sequence). As it was prepared, the TCRbeta library received unique molecular identifiers. TCRdb ran MiXCR on the PCR reads and lists one entry per CDR3 protein. The sample includes about 200,000 distinct CDR3 sequences, roughly 6.5% of them seen just once. Sample: PBMCs, taken before TCRalphabeta/CD19-depleted stem cell transplant. The rearrangement joins TRBV27 to TRBJ2-1, with D tentatively TRBD2 (6 bases). This clonotype was sampled from a girl less than two years old with combined immunodeficiency, due to receive a stem cell transplant. This CDR3 reads CASSGGGALNEQFF. CDR3 in DNA: TGTGCCAGCAGTGGAGGCGGGGCCCTCAATGAGCAGTTCTTC.